These 16 T cell receptor beta chains were all obtained from the same sample, sequenced in a study of cytomegalovirus exposure and HLA in healthy donors. The study ran its PCR with 60 Vbeta and 13 Jbeta primers. Here immunoSEQ multiplex PCR was the method, and the copy in TCRdb shows in-frame clones only, minus some. The data contain roughly 130,000 clones, 74% of them seen just once; the ten biggest clones take up 6% to 8%. The specimen was PBMCs. The receptors derive from a man aged 35 to 55 in good health and CMV-seropositive.

This rearrangement joins TRBV9 to TRBJ1-1; weak D call: TRBD1 (6 bases). Germline V gene lookup returns CDR1 SGDLS and CDR2 YYNGEE. CDR3 length: 15 amino acids. Deletions cut 1 base from V and 3 bases from J, with 13 bases between. CDR3 DNA: TGTGCCAGCAGCGTATTCGACAGGACGGACACTGAAGCTTTCTTT. Translating it yields CASSVFDRTDTEAFF.

This chain joins TRBV7-2 and TRBJ2-1; 10 bases match TRBD1. This CDR3 comprises 17 residues. The germline V gene has CDR1 SGHTA and CDR2 FQGNSA. The trim removed 5 bases at V and 4 bases at J, leaving 11 bases unmatched. In DNA, the CDR3 is TGTGCCAGCAGCATGTTGACCGGGACAGGGGATTACAATGAGCAGTTCTTC. Protein: CASSMLTGTGDYNEQFF. The full variable domain, in which reference TRBV7-2 and TRBJ2-1 provide the parts outside the CDR3, is GAGVSQSPSNKVTEKGKDVELRCDPISGHTALYWYRQSLGQGLEFLIYFQGNSAPDKSGLPSDRFSAERTGGSVSTLTIQRTQQEDSAVYLCASSMLTGTGDYNEQFFGPGTRLTVL.

This clone was recorded only once. This chain links TRBV2 with TRBJ2-5; D perhaps matches TRBD1 (5 bases). The CDR3 spans 14 residues. Per the germline V gene, CDR1 is SNHLY and CDR2 is FYNNEI. Between the trimmed V and J ends, which lost 7 bases and 3 bases, there was a span of 15 bases. The CDR3 loop reads CASIGAPLKETQYF. Here the CDR3 DNA reads TGTGCCAGCATTGGGGCCCCACTCAAAGAGACCCAGTACTTC.

The chain carries TRBV19 and TRBJ2-3; D gene unclear. V shed 11 bases and J shed 2 bases, with 14 bases lying between them. This CDR3 has 13 residues. Germline CDR1 LNHDA, CDR2 SQIVND (reference sequence). The CDR3 DNA follows: TGTGCCGCAAAGCAGGCCCACACAGATACGCAGTATTTT. This translates into CAAKQAHTDTQYF. The variable domain in full, completed from reference TRBV19 and TRBJ2-3, reads DGGITQSPKYLFRKEGQNVTLSCEQNLNHDAMYWYRQDPGQGLRLIYYSQIVNDFQKGDIAEGYSVSREKKESFPLTVTSAQKNPTAFYLCAAKQAHTDTQYFGPGTRLTVL.

This chain links TRBV28 with TRBJ2-2, with 10 bases lining up with TRBD2. The trim removed 5 bases at V and 3 bases at J, leaving 0 bases unmatched. This CDR3 has 14 amino acids. Germline V gene lookup returns CDR1 MDHEN and CDR2 SYDVKM. Here the CDR3 DNA reads TGTGCCAGCAGTCTAGCGGGAGACACCGGGGAGCTGTTTTTT. Residues: CASSLAGDTGELFF.

This clone was detected once. J is TRBJ1-1 and V is TRBV6-1, with D perhaps matching TRBD1 (5 bases). CDR3 length: 13 residues. Germline CDR1 and CDR2: MNHNS and SASEGT. V lost 6 bases to trimming and J lost 1 base, with 9 bases between them. Written as DNA, the CDR3 is TGTGCCAGCAGGGGAGGGGCGAACACTGAAGCTTTCTTT. Translated: CASRGGANTEAFF.

V usage is TRBV5-5 and J usage is TRBJ2-5, with D tentatively TRBD1 (6 bases). Trimming cost V 3 bases and J 2 bases, with 11 bases left between them. The germline V gene encodes CDR1 SGHKS and CDR2 YYEKEE (reference sequence). This CDR3 has 14 amino acids. CDR3 region: CASSSGQLQETQYF. Here the CDR3 DNA reads TGTGCCAGCAGCTCCGGACAGCTTCAAGAGACCCAGTACTTC.

This sequence joins TRBV6-1 and TRBJ2-2, with D uncertain. CDR1 MNHNS and CDR2 SASEGT come from the germline V gene. The CDR3 length is 13 residues. V lost 11 bases to trimming and J lost 7 bases, with 17 bases between them. CDR3 sequence reads: CASVLRTGGELFF. The CDR3 DNA is TGTGCCTCCGTGCTGCGCACCGGCGGGGAGCTGTTTTTT.

J is TRBJ2-3 and V is TRBV11-3; no firm D call. V was clipped by 3 bases and J by 7 bases, with 14 bases between them. The CDR3 is 14 amino acids. Germline CDR1 is SGHNT and CDR2 is YENEEA. In nucleotides, the CDR3 is TGTGCCAGCAGCTTTGGCAGGAAAGATTATACGCAGTATTTT. Residues: CASSFGRKDYTQYF.

As regards this clone: One end of the junction varies from germline; a read error may be responsible. The chain carries TRBV5-4 and TRBJ1-3; D may be TRBD1 (6 bases). CDR1 and CDR2 from the germline V gene are SGHNT and YYREEE (reference sequence). The CDR3 is 16 residues long. The CDR3 bases are TGTGCCAGCAGCTTGGATGGGGGCCGAACGGGAAGCACCATATATTTT. Protein product: CASSLDGGRTGSTIYF.

About this clone: One junction end does not reproduce the germline sequence, and a read error may be involved. The chain combines TRBV18 with TRBJ2-2; tentatively, D is TRBD1 (6 bases). In germline, CDR1 is KGHSH, CDR2 LQKENI. This CDR3 is built from 13 residues. The CDR3 loop is CASRDTNTGELFF. In nucleotides, the CDR3 is TGTGCCAGCCGGGACACGAACACCGGAGAGCTGTTTTTT.

The genes are TRBV6-1 and TRBJ2-7; D is uncertain. V was pared by 6 bases and J by 3 bases, with 15 bases between. The CDR3 length is 14 residues. Germline CDR1 and CDR2: MNHNS and SASEGT. In DNA, the CDR3 is TGTGCCAGCAGCGTTACCGGTTCCCTCTACGAGCAGTACTTC. Amino acids: CASSVTGSLYEQYF.

The chain joins TRBV10-3 to TRBJ2-7; D is undetermined. Germline V gives CDR1 ENHRY, CDR2 SYGVKD. This CDR3 has 12 amino acids. Between the trimmed V and J ends, which lost 11 bases and 2 bases, there was a span of 13 bases. The CDR3 nucleotides read TGTGCCCCGCGCGAAATGCCCTACGAGCAGTACTTC. This gives the protein CAPREMPYEQYF.

This clone occurred once. The V gene is TRBV7-8, the J gene TRBJ1-5, with D unresolved. Trimming left V 1 base short and J 2 bases short, with 12 bases between. This CDR3 has 16 residues. Germline assignment: CDR1 SGHVS and CDR2 FQNEAQ. The CDR3 region has the DNA TGTGCCAGCAGCTTAGATGCGGGCGCGGGCAATCAGCCCCAGCATTTT. Translating it yields CASSLDAGAGNQPQHF.

V and J are TRBV6-6 and TRBJ2-2, with D perhaps matching TRBD1 (6 bases). Germline CDR1 reads MNHNY; CDR2 reads SVGAGI (reference sequence). Trimming pared 5 bases from V and 1 base from J, leaving 8 bases between. The CDR3 runs to 14 residues. The CDR3 region is CASSLTGNTGELFF. Here the CDR3 DNA reads TGTGCCAGCAGTCTGACAGGGAACACCGGGGAGCTGTTTTTT.

The V call is TRBV27, the J call TRBJ2-5, with D tentatively TRBD1 (6 bases). With the DNA end fitting TRBJ2-7 better, the J assignment may be wrong. The V gene's germline CDR1 is MNHEY and CDR2 SMNVEV (reference sequence). This CDR3 spans 14 amino acids. The CDR3 protein is CASSLTGPFYEQYF. As DNA, the CDR3 is TGTGCCAGCAGCCTAACAGGGCCTTTCTACGAGCAGTACTTC.